The 27 T cell receptor beta chains presented below share a single source sample, sequenced in a study of human T cells and chemical hapten exposure. Regarding time point: patch test 2, 6 weeks after DPC sensitization. Described treatment: therapeutic diphenylcyclopropenone sensitization with weekly scalp DPC. MiXCR was run by TCRdb on the RACE reads, yielding one entry per CDR3 protein. This sample yields about 380,000 distinct CDR3 sequences, of which about 6% are seen a single time; around 5.6% belongs to the top ten. The starting material was whole blood, obtained in connection with sensitization to the hapten diphenylcyclopropenone (DPC). Receptors were obtained from a young woman with alopecia areata. Some clones in this sample may be carry-over from other donors' samples.

This clonotype has more than one count but fewer than ten. The gene calls are TRBV7-9 and TRBJ1-3; a weak D match, TRBD1 (6 bases). Germline loops: CDR1 SEHNR, CDR2 FQNEAQ (reference sequence). V was shortened by 5 bases and J by 8 bases, with 10 bases between the two germline ends. The CDR3 covers 12 residues. DNA for the CDR3: TGTGCCAGCAGCACTTACAGGGACACCATATATTTT. It translates to CASSTYRDTIYF.

The V call is TRBV20-1, the J call TRBJ2-1; 7 bases are shared with TRBD2. This CDR3 is 14 amino acids long. Germline CDR1 is DFQATT and CDR2 is SNEGSKA (reference sequence). The CDR3 nucleotides are TGCAGCGCAGACGGGGGGAGCTCCTACAATGAGCAGTTCTTC. It specifies CSADGGSSYNEQFF.

This clonotype was observed at least ten times. V gene TRBV7-9 combines with J gene TRBJ1-3; maybe TRBD1 (5 bases). Germline V gene data show CDR1 as SEHNR and CDR2 as FQNEAQ (reference sequence). Trimming took 1 base from V and 0 from J, leaving 13 bases between them. The CDR3 is 17 residues long. DNA for the CDR3: TGTGCCAGCAGCTTAGTAGGGAGACAGCGCTCTGGAAACACCATATATTTT. It is translated as CASSLVGRQRSGNTIYF.

This clonotype was detected ten times or more. V gene TRBV5-1 combines with J gene TRBJ1-1; 7 nucleotides match TRBD1. V gave up 1 base and J gave up 7 bases; unmatched junction bases: 10. The CDR3 sequence is 15 residues long. CDR1 SGHRS and CDR2 YFSETQ come from the germline V gene. CDR3 loop: CASSLRPGGMGEAFF. CDR3 sequence (DNA): TGCGCCAGCAGCTTGCGGCCAGGGGGAATGGGTGAAGCTTTCTTT.

In this sample, this clonotype turned up many times. V usage is TRBV9 and J usage is TRBJ1-6; D gene ambiguous. This CDR3 is 15 amino acids long. From germline, CDR1 is SGDLS and CDR2 YYNGEE. With 2 bases removed from V and 5 bases from J, the gap between germline ends came to 11 bases. CDR3 coding DNA: TGTGCCAGCAGCGTCTTGGGGATGGATAATTCACCCCTCCACTTT. This translates into CASSVLGMDNSPLHF.

This clonotype was detected a few times. The chain links TRBV3-1 to TRBJ2-1; TRBD2 matches 9 bases. Germline CDR1 reads LGHDT; CDR2 reads YNNKEL (reference sequence). Losses at the gene ends were 1 base for V and 6 bases for J; bases not matched to a gene: 10. The CDR3 length is 17 residues. CDR3 residues: CASSQGTTSGPTNEQFF. The CDR3 region has the DNA TGTGCCAGCAGCCAAGGGACAACTAGCGGGCCAACCAATGAGCAGTTCTTC.

The chain combines TRBV3-1 with TRBJ2-7; no firm D call. Germline values: CDR1 LGHDT, CDR2 YNNKEL (reference sequence). Trimming left V 0 bases short and J 2 bases short, with 8 bases between. The CDR3 extends over 14 amino acids. Written as DNA, the CDR3 is TGTGCCAGCAGCCAAGACATAAAGGCCTACGAGCAGTACTTC. This gives the protein CASSQDIKAYEQYF.

This clonotype has a count of ten or more. The chain employs TRBV3-1 and TRBJ1-1, with a weak D call TRBD1 (6 bases). Germline assignment: CDR1 LGHDT and CDR2 YNNKEL (reference sequence). The CDR3 is 12 residues long. Deletions cut 7 bases from V and 6 bases from J, with 12 bases between. The CDR3 here is CASIQGSAEAFF. CDR3 nucleotide sequence: TGTGCCAGCATACAGGGAAGCGCTGAAGCTTTCTTT.

This clonotype was recorded at least ten times. The chain combines TRBV25-1 with TRBJ2-7; TRBD1 aligns across 11 bases. Unmatched junction bases numbered 17, after V lost 5 bases and J lost 5 bases. The CDR3 contains 18 residues. Germline CDR1 and CDR2: MGHDK and SYGVNS. The CDR3 region is CASSYRSPHRTGGDEQYF. The CDR3 nucleotides are TGTGCCAGCAGTTACCGCTCCCCTCACAGGACAGGGGGCGACGAGCAGTACTTC.

This clonotype has at least ten counts. This chain links TRBV6-6 with TRBJ1-5; tentatively, D is TRBD1 (6 bases). With 6 bases removed from V and 4 bases from J, the gap between germline ends came to 19 bases. The CDR3 loop spans 16 amino acids. Per germline, CDR1 MNHNY and CDR2 SVGAGI (reference sequence). The CDR3 DNA reads TGTGCCAGCAGATCCACAGGGAGCACCGAAAATCAGCCCCAGCATTTT. Translated, it gives CASRSTGSTENQPQHF.

The V and J genes are TRBV12-3 or TRBV12-4 and TRBJ2-7; D perhaps matches TRBD2 (6 bases). This CDR3 is built from 13 residues. V dropped 6 bases and J dropped 3 bases, with 12 bases sitting between them. The CDR3 DNA sequence: TGTGCCAGCAGCGCCGGGGGTCTCTACGAGCAGTACTTC. Protein: CASSAGGLYEQYF.

This clonotype was seen repeatedly, ten times or more. The chain combines TRBV5-6 with TRBJ2-5; possible D gene TRBD1, 6 bases. The CDR3 totals 13 residues. Germline values: CDR1 SGHDT, CDR2 YYEEEE. The V end lost 3 bases, the J end lost 1 base, and 7 bases lay between the germline ends. CDR3 nucleotides: TGTGCCAGCAGCTGGGGGCCCCAAGAGACCCAGTACTTC. It encodes CASSWGPQETQYF.

The chain employs TRBV11-2 and TRBJ1-2, with 7 positions matching TRBD1. There are 16 residues in the CDR3. Germline CDR1 is SGHAT and CDR2 is FQNNGV. With 5 bases clipped from V and 5 bases from J, the junction kept 14 bases outside the gene matches. The CDR3 here is CASSLIQTGRTYGYTF. CDR3 bases: TGTGCCAGCAGCCTAATACAGACAGGGAGGACTTATGGCTACACCTTC.

This clonotype came up many times. This chain joins TRBV6-2 or TRBV6-3 and TRBJ1-2; D possibly corresponds to TRBD1 (5 bases). CDR1 is MNHEY, CDR2 SVGEGT, per germline. V lost 6 bases to trimming and J lost 1 base, with 9 bases between them. CDR3 length: 13 amino acids. CDR3 loop: CASSKQVNYGYTF. In nucleotides, the CDR3 is TGTGCCAGCAGCAAACAGGTTAACTATGGCTACACCTTC.

This clonotype came up many times. The chain is built from TRBV15 and TRBJ1-1; 9 bases fit TRBD1. The germline gives CDR1 LNHNV, CDR2 YYDKDF (reference sequence). The CDR3 covers 16 residues. Losses at the gene ends were 3 bases for V and 6 bases for J; bases not matched to a gene: 11. This CDR3 reads CATSRAGTGNYAEAFF. CDR3 coding DNA: TGTGCCACCAGCAGGGCCGGGACAGGGAATTATGCTGAAGCTTTCTTT. Complete variable domain (other parts from reference TRBV15 and TRBJ1-1): DAMVIQNPRYQVTQFGKPVTLSCSQTLNHNVMYWYQQKSSQAPKLLFHYYDKDFNNEADTPDNFQSRRPNTSFCFLDIRSPGLGDTAMYLCATSRAGTGNYAEAFFGQGTRLTVV.

The genes are TRBV3-1 and TRBJ2-7; D call uncertain. Trimming shortened V by 1 base and J by 6 bases, and 13 bases separated the two germline ends. CDR1 is LGHDT and CDR2 is YNNKEL in the germline V gene (reference sequence). CDR3 length: 14 amino acids. The CDR3, as DNA: TGTGCCAGCAGCCAAGGCCCTCTACAAGGCGAGCAGTACTTC. It is translated as CASSQGPLQGEQYF.

The rearrangement uses TRBV24-1 and TRBJ2-5; 10 bases align to TRBD2. The germline V gene has CDR1 KGHDR and CDR2 SFDVKD. Trimming at V came to 4 bases and at J to 4 bases, leaving 11 bases not matched to a gene. The CDR3 length is 17 residues. CDR3 amino acids: CATSDPGGAGGRETQYF. DNA for the CDR3: TGTGCCACCAGTGACCCCGGTGGAGCGGGGGGGCGAGAGACCCAGTACTTC.

This chain joins TRBV13 and TRBJ2-1; D is possibly TRBD1 (6 bases). Germline assignment: CDR1 PRHDT and CDR2 FYEKMQ (reference sequence). This CDR3 is 15 amino acids long. V dropped 3 bases and J dropped 3 bases, with 12 bases sitting between them. The chain's CDR3 is CASSFRQVGYNEQFF. The CDR3 DNA reads TGTGCCAGCAGCTTTCGACAGGTAGGCTACAATGAGCAGTTCTTC.

The genes are TRBV12-3 or TRBV12-4 and TRBJ2-2, with 9 bases matching TRBD2. The CDR3 is 16 amino acids. J was trimmed by 7 bases and V by 6 bases; bases with no gene match: 12. Here the CDR3 DNA reads TGTGCCAGCAGCCCCTGGGCCAGCGGGGGGCACGGGGAGCTGTTTTTT. Translation: CASSPWASGGHGELFF.

This clonotype was picked up many times. One end of the junction does not line up with germline, which may come from a read error. The genes are TRBV20-1 and TRBJ2-1; 13 bases map to TRBD2. Germline V gene lookup returns CDR1 DFQATT and CDR2 SNEGSKA (reference sequence). The CDR3 totals 15 residues. CDR3 bases: TGTAGTGCTAGACGAGGGACTAGCGGGGACAATGAGCAGTTCTTC. Amino acids: CSARRGTSGDNEQFF.

The genes are TRBV4-3 and TRBJ1-2, with D unresolved. V lost 1 base and J lost 4, with 13 bases in between. The CDR3 has 15 amino acids. Germline V gene data show CDR1 as LGHNA and CDR2 as YSLEER. The CDR3 DNA follows: TGCGCCAGCAGCCAAGTTGACCGGGCCGTCTATGGCTACACCTTC. The encoded protein is CASSQVDRAVYGYTF.

This clonotype was detected many times. The V call is TRBV11-2, the J call TRBJ2-3; D is uncertain. The CDR3 runs to 14 residues. The germline V and J ends were trimmed by 5 bases and 5 bases, with 14 bases remaining between them. Per germline, CDR1 SGHAT and CDR2 FQNNGV. DNA of the CDR3: TGTGCCAGCAGCCCTGTTTCGCGCCGAGATACGCAGTATTTT. Translating gives CASSPVSRRDTQYF.

Only a few counts were recorded for this clonotype. V is TRBV6-6 and J is TRBJ1-1; D not certain. This CDR3 is built from 11 residues. Germline CDR1 reads MNHNY; CDR2 reads SVGAGI (reference sequence). V was trimmed by 6 bases and J by 5 bases, leaving 7 bases between them. CDR3 protein: CASRLETEAFF. In DNA, the CDR3 is TGTGCCAGCAGACTCGAAACTGAAGCTTTCTTT.

This clonotype showed up many times. The gene calls are TRBV29-1 and TRBJ1-5; 8 positions match TRBD1. This CDR3 contains 13 residues. The J segment lost 1 base and the V segment lost 4 bases, leaving 0 bases of the junction unmatched. Germline V CDR1 and CDR2: SQVTM, ANQGSEA. The CDR3 bases are TGCAGCGTTGGACAGGGGAGCAATCAGCCCCAGCATTTT. Protein: CSVGQGSNQPQHF.

V and J are TRBV20-1 and TRBJ2-7; 10 bases agree with TRBD2. V lost 3 bases, J lost 5 bases, and 7 bases stayed unmatched. From germline, CDR1 is DFQATT and CDR2 SNEGSKA (reference sequence). The CDR3 covers 14 residues. The CDR3 DNA reads as TGCAGTGCTAGCTTAGCGGGGGGCCCGGACGAGCAGTACTTC. Translated: CSASLAGGPDEQYF.

This clonotype was detected a few times. The chain links TRBV12-3 or TRBV12-4 to TRBJ2-1; weak D call: TRBD2 (7 bases). The V end lost 8 bases, the J end lost 9 bases, and 14 bases lay between the germline ends. The CDR3 spans 12 residues. The DNA for the CDR3 is TGTGCCAGCCAAGGGGGGGCCCCTGAGCAGTTCTTC. Amino acids: CASQGGAPEQFF.

This clonotype has a handful of counts. V usage is TRBV7-3 and J usage is TRBJ1-1; 8 nucleotides agree with TRBD1. Trimming at V came to 5 bases and at J to 5 bases, leaving 7 bases not matched to a gene. Germline values: CDR1 SGHTA, CDR2 FQGTGA. This CDR3 has 14 residues. CDR3 coding DNA: TGTGCCAGCAGCGAAAGAACAGGGGGGACTGAAGCTTTCTTT. Protein product: CASSERTGGTEAFF.